This T cell receptor beta chain originates from a study of shared clonotypes between healthy human individuals (dated by TCRdb to 2019 to 2021). As for the study more broadly: Three men and a couple of women, aged 18 to 49 years, made up the cohort. Per donor, three plates each were used for CD4 naive and CD4 memory, two for CD8 naive, and one for CD8 memory. Each donor's leukapheresis produced roughly between about 0.85 and 10 billion PBMCs. To increase sequencing depth and limit assay-specific biases, different laboratories used diverse techniques to prepare libraries and sequence TCR repertoires. To estimate repertoire size and how much clonotypes are shared between individuals, the study performed deep sequencing of blood TCR repertoires from 4 to 6 healthy adults. The study at large found these results: The genetic and exposure-history diversity represented was limited by the small number of donors. Sharing across several donors was observed for about 5% of naive CD4, over 3% of naive CD8, about 2.5% of memory CD4, and roughly 0.43% of memory CD8 clonotypes. Incomplete sequencing was indicated by rarefaction of sorted-subset datasets, despite the large sequencing depth. Compared with non-shared clonotypes, the clonotypes found in all four sorted-subset donors had higher generation probabilities. Sampling was restricted to blood, and TCR repertoires in tissue are likely to differ from TCR repertoires in blood. Estimated clonotype richness was generally larger for naive than for memory subsets. Based on pairwise subsampling, the degree of clonotype sharing among donors was expected to be affected by sequencing depth.

This clone has just a few counts. Its antigen is not yet known. Base qualities are not recorded, but no much larger clone differs from it by a single base. The CDR3 goes from the cysteine to the phenylalanine over 12 residues. The retained sequence is limited to the CDR3, 36 bases, with the frame set at the first base. The germline V gene (reference sequence) gives CDR1 as SEHNR and CDR2 as FQNEAQ. The junction carries 8 bases between V and J, which are trimmed by 5 bases and 6 bases respectively. CD8 naive samples were obtained by positive selection for CCR7 among CD45RO-negative cells, yielding a CD45RA+CCR7+ population from which TemRA cells were excluded. Donors were healthy HIV-negative adults with no recently reported acute infections or vaccinations. Only Caucasian adults living in Nashville, Tennessee, USA were represented among the donors. After blood collection by leukapheresis, PBMCs were isolated using Ficoll-Histopaque density gradient centrifugation and then cryopreserved in the vapor phase of liquid nitrogen. Purity and quantity of every magnetically sorted T cell population were checked by analytical flow cytometry. From each sorted fraction, genomic DNA was isolated and quantified by UV absorbance on a Nanodrop 2000c.

Using the deep immunoSEQ assay, multiplex PCR amplified TCR CDR3 regions from genomic DNA. For each cell subset, the extracted genomic DNA was distributed evenly across all wells of several immunoSEQ 96-well plates, and each plate served as one replicate. Each replicate PCR for sorted subsets received roughly 200 ng genomic DNA, equal to 30,000 or so T cell genomes. Purified libraries were measured with a Qubit 3.0 fluorometer, size-checked on a Bioanalyzer 2100, and measured again with the KAPA Library Quantification kit. A separate single-read 150-cycle Illumina NextSeq 550 flow cell was used to sequence each immunoSEQ 96-well plate. The authors' pipeline ran thus. Because only junctional sequences without quality scores were contained in the immunoSEQ output, filtering matching that applied to full-length reads could not be performed. To assign V/J genes and CDR3, sequences were annotated using PyIR, a Python wrapper for IgBLAST v1.9, with IMGT germline references. Reads were removed for weak V/J assignments (E-value above 1e-6), missing CDR3, stop codons, out-of-frame junctions, or ambiguous translated residues. A V3J clonotype was defined by an identical inferred V gene, J gene, and CDR3 amino acid sequence. Percentage overlap between repertoires was calculated by dividing the number of shared unique clonotypes by the size of the smaller repertoire. Repertoire richness was assessed with RTK rarefaction, the Chao1 estimator, and Recon v2.1 estimates of unobserved clonotypes. For all TCRbeta clonotypes obtained by the gDNA method from a handful of donors, generation probabilities were computed with OLGA. Entries here come from immuneACCESS through TCRdb and include only in-frame sequences with V and J called. Some clones fail to appear in such tables; in the studies checked, an unresolved V gene covers under half of the shortfall, and the cause of the remainder is unknown. V and J calls and clone size are those listed in that table; D and trimming were worked out from the DNA. For this sample the table gives roughly 2.1 million clones, of which 93% were detected only once. The ten largest clones capture roughly 1.8% of the sample.

What was sequenced was naive CD8+ T cells from PBMCs. The cell subset or site label for this specimen denotes: CD45RA+CCR7+. The V and J genes are TRBV7-9 and TRBJ2-1; the D gene is not confidently resolved. The TCR was taken from a man younger than 30 in good health. Some clones in this sample may be carry-over from other donors' samples. The CDR3 loop reads CASSPSVNEQFF. The nucleotides read TGTGCCAGCAGCCCAAGCGTCAATGAGCAGTTCTTC.